This T cell receptor (beta chain) comes out of a study of CD8 T cells in Susac syndrome. Reverse transcription used about 0.45 to 1 ug RNA and random hexamers. TCRdb redid the calling of the immunoSEQ multiplex PCR reads with MiXCR, one entry per CDR3 protein. This table holds about 200,000 distinct CDR3 sequences, around 95% found once. V was pared by 0 bases and J by 7 bases, with 12 bases between. CDR3 length equals 15 residues. The V gene's germline CDR1 is LNHNV and CDR2 YYDKDF (reference sequence). The authors sequenced TCR beta from blood CD8+ and CD4+ T cells. Negative isolation yielded CD4+ and CD8+ T cells, and FACS enriched TEMRA cells.

The receptor was derived from a human donor in good health. Sequencing input: CD4+ T cells from PBMCs. V usage is TRBV15 and J usage is TRBJ1-4; D uncertain. The CDR3 DNA follows: TGTGCCACCAGCAGAGATCGGGCAGTCTCTGAAAAACTGTTTTTT. It translates to CATSRDRAVSEKLFF. Using reference TRBV15 and TRBJ1-4 for the parts outside the CDR3, the full variable domain is DAMVIQNPRYQVTQFGKPVTLSCSQTLNHNVMYWYQQKSSQAPKLLFHYYDKDFNNEADTPDNFQSRRPNTSFCFLDIRSPGLGDTAMYLCATSRDRAVSEKLFFGSGTQLSVL.